Each of the 5 T cell receptor beta chains below was sequenced from the same sample in a study of T cells in Graves' hyperthyroidism and ophthalmopathy. TCR beta CDR3 region amplification was performed from RNA transcripts. First-round RT-PCR with HTBI primers amplified the TCR CDR3 region. TCRdb re-called the multiplex PCR reads with MiXCR, one entry per CDR3 protein. The table lists roughly 530,000 distinct CDR3 sequences, roughly a sixth of them singletons. The sequenced sample consisted of blood. Receptor source: a woman between 18 and 29 years old with Graves' ophthalmopathy.

This clonotype was observed a few times. This chain joins TRBV6-1 and TRBJ2-2; the match to TRBD2 covers 11 bases. Germline-derived CDR1 and CDR2 are MNHNS and SASEGT. This CDR3 is built from 15 residues. V gave up 4 bases and J gave up 9 bases; unmatched junction bases: 7. The CDR3 loop reads CASSASPSGGRELFF. In nucleotides, the CDR3 is TGTGCCAGCAGTGCCTCACCTAGCGGGGGGCGGGAGCTGTTTTTT.

The chain uses TRBV28 and TRBJ1-1; 8 positions agree with TRBD1. CDR1 is MDHEN and CDR2 is SYDVKM in the germline V gene. The CDR3 has 14 amino acids. Losses at the gene ends were 3 bases for V and 10 bases for J; bases not matched to a gene: 10. CDR3 residues: CASSFNAGGEVAFF. In DNA, the CDR3 is TGTGCCAGCAGTTTTAACGCAGGGGGCGAGGTAGCTTTCTTT.

The gene calls are TRBV11-2 and TRBJ2-7; no definite D call. The V gene's germline CDR1 is SGHAT and CDR2 FQNNGV. CDR3 size: 12 residues. V lost 2 bases, J lost 6 bases, and 8 bases lay in between. The DNA of the CDR3 is TGTGCCAGCAGCTTACCCTTCGGCGAGCAGTACTTC. Encoded protein: CASSLPFGEQYF.

The chain is built from TRBV6-2 or TRBV6-3 and TRBJ2-2; D not certain. Germline values: CDR1 MNHEY, CDR2 SVGEGT. The V gene lost 11 bases and the J gene lost 4 bases, with 11 bases spanning the gap. The CDR3 contains 12 residues. The CDR3, as DNA: TGTGCCTGCCAAGCTGGCACCGGGGAGCTGTTTTTT. Its translation: CACQAGTGELFF.

As to this clonotype: Being one base from a much bigger clone, this may be a read error. The chain recombines TRBV7-9 with TRBJ1-3; D ambiguous. The CDR3 has 13 residues. Germline values: CDR1 SEHNR, CDR2 FQNEAQ (reference sequence). In DNA form, the CDR3 reads TGTGCCACCAGCTTGGGCGTTGGAAACACCATATATTTT. Residues: CATSLGVGNTIYF.